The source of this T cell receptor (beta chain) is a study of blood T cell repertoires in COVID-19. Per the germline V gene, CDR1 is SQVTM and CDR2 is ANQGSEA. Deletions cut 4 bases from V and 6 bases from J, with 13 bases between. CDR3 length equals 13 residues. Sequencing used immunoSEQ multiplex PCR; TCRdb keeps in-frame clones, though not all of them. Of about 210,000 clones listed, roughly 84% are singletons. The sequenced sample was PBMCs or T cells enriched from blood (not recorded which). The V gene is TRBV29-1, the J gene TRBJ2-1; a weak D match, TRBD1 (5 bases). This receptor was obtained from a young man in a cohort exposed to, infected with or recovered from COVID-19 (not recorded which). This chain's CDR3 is CSVAQGSPNEQFF. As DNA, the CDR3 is TGCAGCGTTGCCCAGGGATCCCCCAATGAGCAGTTCTTC.